These 27 T cell receptor beta chains originate from one sample sequenced in a study of esophageal squamous cell carcinoma under preoperative chemotherapy. Sample time point: before preoperative PTX-NDP chemotherapy. MiXCR, run by TCRdb on the PCR reads, gives a single entry per CDR3 protein. The table shows roughly 32,000 distinct CDR3 sequences, with less than 55% occurring only once. The sample here was taken from a patient given preoperative chemotherapy. These TCRs come from a human donor with esophageal squamous cell carcinoma. The donor label of this sample is uncertain.

V and J are TRBV7-2 and TRBJ2-7; TRBD2 aligns across 8 bases. The CDR3 consists of 16 residues. The V gene's germline CDR1 is SGHTA and CDR2 FQGNSA. Trimming took 1 base from V and 2 from J; bases not matched to a gene: 7. The DNA for the CDR3 is TGTGCCAGCAGCTTAGGGGGCGGGAGGCCCCCCTACGAGCAGTACTTC. Residues: CASSLGGGRPPYEQYF.

The chain uses TRBV6-5 and TRBJ2-6; D is uncertain. The assigned J gene may be wrong: the sequence end matches TRBJ2-1 better. Germline CDR1 MNHEY, CDR2 SVGAGI. The CDR3 has 17 residues. The CDR3 region is CASSSYRKPPIYNEQFF. In nucleotides, the CDR3 is TGTGCCAGCAGTTCCTATAGGAAACCACCTATCTACAATGAGCAGTTCTTC.

This rearrangement joins TRBV7-3 to TRBJ2-3; TRBD2 aligns across 15 bases. Germline loops: CDR1 SGHTA, CDR2 FQGTGA. V lost 2 bases to trimming and J lost 6 bases; unmatched junction nucleotides: 21. The CDR3 contains 22 residues. DNA for the CDR3: TGTGCCAGCAGCTTATATGCTCGGATAGGACTAGCGGGAGGGGAGGGTACGGATACGCAGTATTTT. As protein: CASSLYARIGLAGGEGTDTQYF.

This clonotype has only a few counts. This rearrangement joins TRBV6-1 to TRBJ2-1; D gene uncertain. V lost 6 bases to trimming and J lost 4 bases, with 7 bases between them. The CDR3 has 12 residues. Germline V CDR1 and CDR2: MNHNS, SASEGT. CDR3 sequence: CASSPLYNEQFF. CDR3 nucleotide sequence: TGTGCCAGCAGCCCCCTGTACAATGAGCAGTTCTTC.

A note on this clonotype: The conserved phenylalanine or tryptophan is not found at the CDR3 terminus, so this likely reflects a read error. The chain combines TRBV7-8 with TRBJ2-5; 10 nucleotides line up with TRBD2. TRBJ2-1 explains the end of the DNA better; the J call may be wrong. The CDR3 contains 16 residues. CDR1 is SGHVS, CDR2 FQNEAQ, per germline. CDR3 residues: CASSQGSGGDPKTQFS. The CDR3 DNA reads TGTGCCAGCAGTCAGGGGAGCGGGGGGGACCCAAAGACCCAGTTCTCG.

The chain links TRBV7-8 to TRBJ2-3; D not certain. This CDR3 contains 16 residues. Trimming pared 5 bases from V and 4 bases from J, leaving 19 bases between. CDR1 SGHVS and CDR2 FQNEAQ come from the germline V gene. The CDR3 DNA reads TGTGCCAGCAGCACCGGATCGGGCTTTGACCCAGATACGCAGTATTTT. Amino acid sequence: CASSTGSGFDPDTQYF.

The chain recombines TRBV12-3 or TRBV12-4 with TRBJ2-4, with a weak D call TRBD1 (6 bases). There are 14 residues in the CDR3. CDR3 amino acids: CAGIWGRDKDTQYF. The CDR3 DNA is TGTGCGGGGATCTGGGGCCGGGACAAAGACACCCAGTACTTC.

To note about this clonotype: A junction end diverges from the germline sequence, so it may reflect a read error. The chain is built from TRBV7-9 and TRBJ2-2; D tentatively reads TRBD1 or TRBD2 (5 bases each). Germline loops: CDR1 SEHNR, CDR2 FQNEAQ (reference sequence). The CDR3 sequence is 17 residues long. Here the CDR3 reads CASSQSVGAASTGALYF. The CDR3, as DNA: TGTGCCAGCAGTCAAAGCGTCGGGGCAGCGAGCACCGGGGCGCTGTATTTT. Supplemented by reference TRBV7-9 and TRBJ2-2, the full variable domain reads DTGVSQNPRHKITKRGQNVTFRCDPISEHNRLYWYRQTLGQGPEFLTYFQNEAQLEKSRLLSDRFSAERPKGSFSTLEIQRTEQGDSAMYLCASSQSVGAASTGALYFGEGSRLTVL.

This clonotype is labeled medium-sized. The J gene is TRBJ2-1, the V gene TRBV11-3; D may be TRBD2 (5 bases). There are 16 residues in the CDR3. CDR1 is SGHNT, CDR2 YENEEA, per germline. Deletions cut 3 bases from V and 4 bases from J, with 16 bases between. The CDR3 loop reads CASSFGFQADYNEQFF. The CDR3 region has the DNA TGTGCCAGCAGCTTCGGGTTTCAAGCGGATTACAATGAGCAGTTCTTC.

The table lists this clonotype with many counts. J is TRBJ2-1 and V is TRBV7-6; 10 bases are a match to TRBD2. The J call may be incorrect, as the DNA end agrees better with TRBJ2-7. The CDR3 loop spans 15 amino acids. Germline V gene sequence: CDR1 SGHVS, CDR2 FNYEAQ. CDR3 DNA sequence: TGTGCCAGCAGCCCTCGGACTAGCGGCAACAATGAGCAGTACTTC. It is translated as CASSPRTSGNNEQYF.

The chain recombines TRBV19 with TRBJ2-2, with no clear D. There are 16 residues in the CDR3. Germline lookup yields CDR1 LNHDA and CDR2 SQIVND (reference sequence). V was shortened by 3 bases and J by 1 base, with 12 bases between the two germline ends. CDR3 coding DNA: TGTGCCAGTAGTATTGGGGTGGTACGGAACACCGGGGAGCTGTTTTTT. Translating gives CASSIGVVRNTGELFF.

As for this clonotype: Because it lacks the conserved phenylalanine or tryptophan at the end, this CDR3 is likely a read error. Because the CDR3's place on the DNA is in doubt, the DNA is left out and the CDR3 is given as listed by TCRdb. The chain is built from TRBV7-6 and TRBJ2-5; the table assigns TRBD2, which was not confirmed against the DNA. The CDR3 adds up to 16 amino acids, both ends counted. Germline values: CDR1 SGHVS, CDR2 FNYEAQ. CDR3 residues: CASSLGTSGTTETRYL.

In this sample, this clonotype is medium-sized. The J gene is TRBJ2-1, the V gene TRBV12-3 or TRBV12-4, with D maybe TRBD2 (5 bases). This CDR3 contains 11 residues. Trimming left V 4 bases short and J 13 bases short, with 11 bases between. CDR3: CASSWGETQFF. The CDR3 DNA reads as TGTGCCAGCAGTTGGGGAGAGACCCAGTTCTTC.

This clonotype showed up many times. The chain employs TRBV6-5 and TRBJ2-1, with D perhaps matching TRBD1 or TRBD2 (5 bases each). V was cut by 2 bases and J by 12 bases, with 14 bases left in between. The CDR3 consists of 13 residues. Looked up from germline, CDR1 is MNHEY and CDR2 is SVGAGI. The CDR3 loop is CASSYRIGTAQFF. The CDR3 DNA follows: TGTGCCAGCAGTTACAGGATCGGGACGGCGCAGTTCTTC.

The rearrangement uses TRBV7-9 and TRBJ2-1; TRBD1 aligns across 7 bases. The better agreement between TRBJ2-5 and the DNA end casts doubt on the J call. Germline V gene sequence: CDR1 SEHNR, CDR2 FQNEAQ (reference sequence). This CDR3 is 13 amino acids long. The CDR3 region is CASSSDRARTQYF. CDR3 bases: TGTGCCAGCAGCTCAGACAGGGCCCGAACCCAGTACTTC.

The rearrangement links TRBV7-6 to TRBJ2-4; D possibly uses TRBD1 or TRBD2 (5 bases each). The length of the CDR3 is 15 residues. From germline, CDR1 is SGHVS and CDR2 FNYEAQ. CDR3 coding DNA: TGTTCCGCGGGCCTGGGGGTGGCCGGCCAAGAGATTCAGTACTTC. Its translation is CSAGLGVAGQEIQYF.

This clonotype was observed a handful of times. This may arise from a read error, as a much more abundant clone is one base away. The CDR3 protein is CASGTVQETQFF. CDR3 nucleotides: TGTGCCAGCGGGACGGTACAAGAGACCCAGTTCTTC. The chain has TRBV6-1 and TRBJ2-1, with D perhaps TRBD1 or TRBD2 (5 bases each). V gave up 8 bases and J gave up 13 bases, with 18 bases separating them. The V gene's germline CDR1 is MNHNS and CDR2 SASEGT. The CDR3 sequence is 12 residues long.

V usage is TRBV6-2 or TRBV6-3 and J usage is TRBJ2-3; D uncertain. Trimming stripped 3 bases from V and 1 base from J, with 8 bases between. The CDR3 spans 14 residues. Germline V gene lookup returns CDR1 MNHEY and CDR2 SVGEGT. The chain's CDR3 is CASSYGTGTDTQYF. In nucleotides, the CDR3 is TGTGCCAGCAGTTATGGAACTGGCACAGATACGCAGTATTTT.

The V call is TRBV7-3, the J call TRBJ2-2; D possibly corresponds to TRBD1 (5 bases). CDR1 and CDR2 from the germline V gene are SGHTA and FQGTGA. This CDR3 region has 14 residues. V shed 2 bases and J shed 1 base, with 5 bases lying between them. This chain's CDR3 is CASSLQGNTGELFF. Here the CDR3 DNA reads TGTGCCAGCAGCTTACAGGGGAACACCGGGGAGCTGTTTTTT.

A note on this clonotype: No conserved phenylalanine or tryptophan ends this CDR3, so it is likely a read error. This chain uses TRBV6-1 with TRBJ2-5; D call uncertain. V dropped 6 bases and J dropped 9 bases, with 14 bases sitting between them. The V gene's germline CDR1 is MNHNS and CDR2 SASEGT. CDR3 length: 12 amino acids. In nucleotides, the CDR3 is TGTGCCAGCAGGGACGGGCAAACGTCCCAGTACTTG. It specifies CASRDGQTSQYL.

In regard to this clonotype: Germline is not matched at one junction end, which may reflect a read error. This chain joins TRBV7-2 and TRBJ1-2, with 8 bases lining up with TRBD1. The germline gives CDR1 SGHTA, CDR2 FQGNSA. This CDR3 is 15 amino acids long. The CDR3 DNA reads TGTGCCAGCAGCTTAGATGGGACAGGATCTTATGGCTACAGCTTC. Protein: CASSLDGTGSYGYSF. The full variable domain, completed using reference TRBV7-2 and TRBJ1-2, is GAGVSQSPSNKVTEKGKDVELRCDPISGHTALYWYRQSLGQGLEFLIYFQGNSAPDKSGLPSDRFSAERTGGSVSTLTIQRTQQEDSAVYLCASSLDGTGSYGYSFGSGTRLTVV.

V gene TRBV7-3 combines with J gene TRBJ2-1; 7 nucleotides agree with TRBD2. The DNA end is more similar to TRBJ2-5, so the J call may be wrong. Germline V gene data show CDR1 as SGHTA and CDR2 as FQGTGA. The CDR3 runs to 14 residues. The CDR3 reads CASRAGAPGETQYF. The CDR3 region has the DNA TGTGCCAGCAGGGCGGGAGCCCCCGGAGAGACCCAGTACTTC.

The chain combines TRBV19 with TRBJ1-1; no clear D. The V end lost 7 bases, the J end lost 0 bases, and 3 bases lay between the germline ends. Germline CDR1 is LNHDA and CDR2 is SQIVND (reference sequence). The CDR3 is 11 residues long. The CDR3 loop reads CASMLNTEAFF. In DNA form, the CDR3 reads TGTGCCAGTATGTTGAACACTGAAGCTTTCTTT.

The chain couples TRBV7-3 to TRBJ2-4; TRBD2 agrees at 7 bases. Germline values: CDR1 SGHTA, CDR2 FQGTGA. This CDR3 spans 17 amino acids. The junction had 21 bases not matched to a gene; V was cut back by 3 bases and J by 13 bases. CDR3 sequence (DNA): TGTGCCAGCAGCTTGGGGCCCGGGGGAGGGATCCAAAACACCCAGTACTTC. Its translation is CASSLGPGGGIQNTQYF.

A remark on this clonotype: The junction departs from germline at one end; a sequencing error may be responsible. The V gene is TRBV12-5, the J gene TRBJ2-1, with 7 bases identical to TRBD2. Germline values: CDR1 LGHNT, CDR2 FRNRAP. The CDR3 length is 12 residues. The CDR3 here is CASGLFSGSPIF. Written as DNA, the CDR3 is TGTGCTAGTGGTTTGTTTAGCGGGTCGCCGATCTTC.

As for this clonotype: The junction departs from the called germline gene at one end, perhaps through a read error. The V and J genes are TRBV7-8 and TRBJ2-2; D tentatively reads TRBD1 or TRBD2 (6 bases each). Germline CDR1 and CDR2: SGHVS and FQNEAQ. This CDR3 spans 17 amino acids. CDR3 in amino acids: CASSFGGGGKRSGELFF. Here the CDR3 DNA reads TGTGCCAGCAGCTTCGGGGGCGGCGGGAAGAGGTCAGGGGAGCTGTTCTTT.

Turning to this clonotype: One junction end disagrees with the germline gene, perhaps due to a read error. The CDR3 sequence: CASSPGRTDKNTQYF. DNA of the CDR3: TGTGCCAGCAGCCCGGGCCGGACTGACAAAAACACGCAGTACTTT. The V and J genes are TRBV7-6 and TRBJ2-4, with D possibly matching TRBD2 (5 bases). Looked up from germline, CDR1 is SGHVS and CDR2 is FNYEAQ. The CDR3 is made up of 15 amino acids.